In its sample, the clone carrying this TCR beta chain was seen many times. This sample was taken from a study of blood T cells in healthy people across ages. Combining a sample-barcoded 5' primer with a J-beta primer mix, a second PCR ran for 7 to 11 cycles. MiXCR was run by TCRdb on the 5' RACE reads, yielding one entry per CDR3 protein. The repertoire holds 600,000 or so distinct CDR3 sequences, 25% to 35% seen once, with more than 15% in the top ten. Germline CDR1 reads MGHRA; CDR2 reads YSYEKL. V shed 4 bases and J shed 5 bases, with 12 bases lying between them. The CDR3 runs 13 residues. The V call is TRBV4-1, the J call TRBJ2-7; D remains unclear. The TCR originated in a woman over 75 in good health. The specimen sequenced was blood. CDR3 in DNA: TGCGCCAGCAGCCGTCTAGGGTCCAACGAGCAGTACTTC. As protein: CASSRLGSNEQYF.